A selection of T cell receptor beta chains follows, all from one sample in a study of identical twins. TCRdb re-called the 5' RACE reads with MiXCR, one entry per CDR3 protein. Of under 900,000 distinct CDR3 sequences in the sample, approximately 18% were seen once. The sample was also linked to a second study, of T cells expressing NK-cell markers.

The specimen was PBMCs. These receptors were obtained from a young woman in good health. CDR3s include the opening cysteine and the closing phenylalanine or tryptophan. A D gene is named only where the DNA matches it firmly. The size entry is marked missing in some rows and otherwise reads once, few, many or a size class.

J gene: TRBJ2-5; D gene: .; clone size: .; V gene: TRBV7-3; CDR3 DNA: TGTGCCAGCAGCTTTCGACCACAAGAGACCCAGTACTTC; CDR3 protein: CASSFRPQETQYF
J gene: TRBJ2-7; D gene: TRBD1; clone size: .; V gene: TRBV12-3/TRBV12-4; CDR3 DNA: TGTGCCAGCAGTTTAGCGCTCGGGACAGGTACCTACGAGCAGTACTTC; CDR3 protein: CASSLALGTGTYEQYF
J gene: TRBJ1-4; D gene: .; clone size: few; V gene: TRBV12-3/TRBV12-4; CDR3 DNA: TGTGCCAGCAGTCCCAGTGGGGGGGCGAGGGGAGAAAAACTGTTTTTT; CDR3 protein: CASSPSGGARGEKLFF
J gene: TRBJ2-4; D gene: .; clone size: many; V gene: TRBV11-2; CDR3 DNA: TGTGCCAGCAGCCATCCGGGAGAGGCCAAAAACATTCAGTACTTC; CDR3 protein: CASSHPGEAKNIQYF
J gene: TRBJ2-1; D gene: TRBD2; clone size: .; V gene: TRBV6-5; CDR3 DNA: TGTGCCAGCAGTTATGAGCTAGCGGGAGTGGATGAGCAGTTCTTC; CDR3 protein: CASSYELAGVDEQFF
J gene: TRBJ2-7; D gene: .; clone size: .; V gene: TRBV5-1; CDR3 DNA: TGCGCCAGCAGCTTAGGACCCGCCGTCTCCGAGCAGTACTTC; CDR3 protein: CASSLGPAVSEQYF
J gene: TRBJ2-7; D gene: .; clone size: few; V gene: TRBV7-2; CDR3 DNA: TGTGCCAGCAGTCCAAGAGGCAGGGAAGTCCACGAGCAGTACTTC; CDR3 protein: CASSPRGREVHEQYF
J gene: TRBJ1-5; D gene: TRBD1; clone size: .; V gene: TRBV6-5; CDR3 DNA: TGTGCCAGCAGTTACTCGGTAGGGACAGGGGGTAATCAGCCCCAGCATTTT; CDR3 protein: CASSYSVGTGGNQPQHF
J gene: TRBJ2-5; D gene: .; clone size: few; V gene: TRBV6-1; CDR3 DNA: TGTGCCAGCACCCCGGCGTTGCGAAGGGAGACCCAGTACTTC; CDR3 protein: CASTPALRRETQYF
J gene: TRBJ1-2; D gene: .; clone size: .; V gene: TRBV12-3/TRBV12-4; CDR3 DNA: TGTGCCAGCAGACCCACCTTCGAAGCTGGCTACACCTTC; CDR3 protein: CASRPTFEAGYTF
J gene: TRBJ1-2; D gene: .; clone size: few; V gene: TRBV20-1; CDR3 DNA: TGCAGTGCGGGGGGATCTAACTATGGCTACACCTTC; CDR3 protein: CSAGGSNYGYTF
J gene: TRBJ2-7; D gene: TRBD1; clone size: .; V gene: TRBV2; CDR3 DNA: TGTGCCAGCAGAATGGGGACAGGGGGCTACGAGCAGTACTTC; CDR3 protein: CASRMGTGGYEQYF
J gene: TRBJ2-1; D gene: TRBD2; clone size: few; V gene: TRBV7-8; CDR3 DNA: TGTGCCAGCAGCCCCTCCGGTCGCCTCCAGCGGGGGGTGAACAATGAGCAGTTCTTC; CDR3 protein: CASSPSGRLQRGVNNEQFF